The entry that follows covers one T cell receptor (beta chain) sequence. What it binds is unknown. TCRdb's table, derived via immunoSEQ multiplex PCR, lists solely in-frame clones and lacks some. The table lists some 120,000 clones, 80% to 90% of them singletons, with around 10% in the top ten. These data are taken from a study of T cell responses to AZD1222 COVID-19 vaccine. Study-level results: The study found Spike-specific TCR breadth and depth rose after two AZD1222 doses. Variant regions that are unmutated are reportedly the target of nearly half of spike-specific TCRs. Clonal diversity was possibly underestimated, and the donors were mostly white British, with more females.

V was cut by 1 base and J by 1 base, with 12 bases left in between. Germline CDR1 and CDR2: SGHTS and YDEGEE. This CDR3 has 16 amino acids. The sequence came from an adult in good health. The sample consisted of peripheral blood, taken on day 0 of MenACWY control vaccination. The V and J genes are TRBV5-8 and TRBJ1-5; tentatively, D is TRBD1 (6 bases). This chain's CDR3 is CASSLTGRISNQPQHF. The CDR3 bases are TGTGCCAGCAGCTTGACAGGGAGGATAAGCAATCAGCCCCAGCATTTT.